Sequencing of this TCR beta chain was carried out in a study of T cells in Graves' hyperthyroidism and ophthalmopathy. Worth noting for this clonotype: Its antigen is unknown.

Germline V lookup: CDR1 MDHEN, CDR2 SYDVKM. This CDR3 spans 16 amino acids. The V segment lost 1 base and the J segment 1 base; nucleotides outside the gene matches: 6. Hyperthyroidism of Graves' type that showed no ophthalmopathy progression within 18 months was stable. RNA transcripts were the template for amplifying TCR beta CDR3 regions. First-round RT-PCR of the TCR CDR3 relied on the HTBI primer set. Via MiXCR, TCRdb re-called the multiplex PCR reads, giving one row per CDR3 protein. The repertoire holds about 550,000 distinct CDR3 sequences, less than 25% seen once, with 26% in the top ten. Overall study results and limits: In blood, most of the thyroid clonotypes expanded above 0.001 were also present. Before onset, by a median of approximately 6.8 months, the model predicted ophthalmopathy. Using 13 V-J features, a model discriminated ophthalmopathy from stable hyperthyroidism.

The receptor's source is a man between 18 and 35 years old with Graves' hyperthyroidism. The chain couples TRBV28 to TRBJ1-1, with 7 bases identical to TRBD1. Sequencing was carried out using blood. The CDR3 DNA is TGTGCCAGCAGTTTATCTAACAGGGGACCGAACACTGAAGCTTTCTTT. This encodes CASSLSNRGPNTEAFF.